These 10 T cell receptor beta chains originate from one sample sequenced in a study of tumor-infiltrating lymphocytes in primary liver carcinoma. TCR beta cDNA was reverse-transcribed from about 500 ng of total RNA. The reaction used a constant-region primer and ProtoScript II reverse transcriptase. Libraries of TCR beta came from three nested multiplex PCR rounds with slightly modified ARM-PCR. Amplification in the first two PCR rounds was performed using TRBV1-TRBV30 forward primers and a C-beta reverse primer for 9 to 11 cycles each. Each CDR3 protein gets one entry after TCRdb re-called the multiplex PCR reads with MiXCR. Among about 100,000 distinct CDR3 sequences listed, around two thirds were seen once. For each extraction, RNA and DNA were obtained together from about 21-30 mg of unsorted bulk tissue. The sequencing input was liver tumor tissue from sampling region 5. The subset was: tumor region T5, tumor centre. These receptor sequences come from an older woman with primary liver carcinoma and hepatitis B virus infection.

This clonotype occurred a few times. A much larger clone lies one base from this, so it may be a read error. The chain combines TRBV5-6 with TRBJ2-3, with 11 bases identical to TRBD2. The CDR3 runs 16 residues. CDR1 and CDR2 from the germline V gene are SGHDT and YYEEEE. The CDR3 DNA follows: TGTACCAGCAGCCTGCGACTAGCGGGGTACACAGATACGCAGTATTTT. It encodes CTSSLRLAGYTDTQYF.

With regard to this clonotype: The junction departs from germline at one end; a sequencing error may be responsible. This sequence joins TRBV5-8 and TRBJ2-6; TRBD2 matches at 7 bases. The CDR3 extends over 15 amino acids. From germline, CDR1 is SGHTS and CDR2 YDEGEE. The CDR3 spells CASSLGGTGADVLTF. The CDR3 DNA is TGCGCCAGCAGCTTGGGAGGGACCGGGGCCGACGTCCTGACTTTC.

Of note for this clonotype: One junction end disagrees with the germline gene, perhaps due to a read error. The J gene is TRBJ2-1, the V gene TRBV11-3; TRBD2 might be the D (6 bases). This CDR3 comprises 15 residues. Germline CDR1 reads SGHNT; CDR2 reads YENEEA. CDR3 residues: CANSPGTPGYNEQVF. The CDR3 nucleotides read TGTGCCAACAGCCCCGGGACTCCGGGATACAATGAGCAGGTCTTC.

On this clonotype: A junction end diverges from the germline sequence, so it may reflect a read error. The chain links TRBV6-5 to TRBJ2-3; D gene uncertain. The germline V gene encodes CDR1 MNHEY and CDR2 SVGAGI. The length of the CDR3 is 16 residues. CDR3 nucleotide sequence: TGCGCCAGCAGTTGCTCCGGTTGGTTGAGCACAGATACGCAGTATTTT. It translates to CASSCSGWLSTDTQYF.

Concerning this clonotype: A read error is likely, as this CDR3 ends without the conserved phenylalanine or tryptophan. The CDR3, as DNA: TGTGCCAGCAGTCAACCGGGACTAGCGGACCTCACAGATACGCAGTATCTT. Translated, it gives CASSQPGLADLTDTQYL. V is TRBV11-2 and J is TRBJ2-3, with 11 bases that match TRBD2. V trimming: 6 bases; J trimming: 2 bases; junction bases outside the gene matches: 10. Germline CDR1 reads SGHAT; CDR2 reads FQNNGV. The CDR3 length is 17 residues.

This clonotype was seen once. The conserved closing phenylalanine or tryptophan is absent in this CDR3, likely reflecting a read error. The DNA is omitted, as the CDR3 cannot be located on it reliably, and the CDR3 follows TCRdb's listing. This chain links TRBV11-3 with TRBJ2-7; the tabulated D call, TRBD1, remains unverified against the DNA. The CDR3 totals 15 residues, both ends included. Germline CDR1 SGHNT, CDR2 YENEEA. CDR3: CANSLETGGSLEQYL.

This rearrangement joins TRBV11-2 to TRBJ2-3; D is tentatively TRBD1 or TRBD2 (6 bases each). Per the germline V gene, CDR1 is SGHAT and CDR2 is FQNNGV. The CDR3 spans 17 residues. The CDR3: CGNSLDSTGTSTDTQYF. The DNA for the CDR3 is TGTGGCAACAGCTTAGACTCTACAGGGACTAGCACAGATACGCAGTATTTT.

Points on this clonotype: The limits of the CDR3 on the DNA are not certain, so only TCRdb's listed CDR3 is given. This chain uses TRBV29-1 with TRBJ2-7; the table calls TRBD1, which could not be checked here. The germline V gene has CDR1 SQVTM and CDR2 ANQGSEA. Both ends counted, the CDR3 spans 14 residues. The CDR3 reads CSVANGTGGGEQYF.

The V call is TRBV11-2, the J call TRBJ2-2, with unresolved D. Looked up from germline, CDR1 is SGHAT and CDR2 is FQNNGV. This CDR3 comprises 14 residues. The V end was cut by 3 bases, the J end by 6 bases, with 11 bases between. CDR3 DNA: TGTGCCAGCAGCTTTCGTAGATCCGCCGGGGAGCTGTTTTTT. Protein product: CASSFRRSAGELFF.

This clonotype is large within its sample. V and J are TRBV6-5 and TRBJ2-3; D may be TRBD2 (5 bases). This CDR3 has 14 residues. The germline gives CDR1 MNHEY, CDR2 SVGAGI. V was trimmed by 5 bases and J by 8 bases, leaving 17 bases between them. CDR3 in amino acids: CASSPSPRDGTQYF. CDR3 DNA sequence: TGTGCCAGCAGTCCTAGCCCTCGTGACGGTACGCAGTATTTT.